Shown below are 27 T cell receptor beta chains from a single sample sequenced in a study of blood T cells in healthy people across ages (dated by TCRdb to the mid-2010s). The receptor library was made with 5' RACE. The sequencer was an Illumina HiSeq 2500. A second PCR of roughly 7 to 11 cycles was performed with a sample-barcoded 5' primer and a J-beta primer mix. TCRdb took the public reads, trimmed them with fastp at Q25, ran MiXCR for clone calling and kept in-frame beta chains. Every CDR3 protein is listed once, alongside the most common genes and DNA of its rows. The sample records 650,000 to 900,000 distinct CDR3 sequences, around two thirds of which are singletons. Roughly a quarter of the sample goes to the ten largest clones. The sequenced sample was blood. The receptors originated from a man younger than 40 in good health.

The table lists this clonotype with a few counts. This chain connects TRBV30 to TRBJ2-3; perhaps TRBD2 as D (5 bases). The CDR3 extends over 16 amino acids. Germline V gives CDR1 GTSNPN, CDR2 SVGIG (reference sequence). V was pared by 0 bases and J by 2 bases, with 15 bases between. The CDR3 nucleotides are TGTGCCTGGAGTGTAGGCGGGCAGGCGATCACAGATACGCAGTATTTT. Amino acids: CAWSVGGQAITDTQYF.

The J gene is TRBJ2-7, the V gene TRBV29-1, with a tentative D call TRBD2 (6 bases). The J call could be wrong; TRBJ2-5 is a better fit for the DNA end. Germline V gives CDR1 SQVTM, CDR2 ANQGSEA. The CDR3 extends over 13 amino acids. The CDR3 loop reads CSVEDGGRETQYF. The CDR3, as DNA: TGCAGCGTTGAAGACGGGGGTCGGGAGACCCAGTACTTC.

This clonotype was detected only a few times. The rearrangement joins TRBV7-2 to TRBJ2-7; possibly TRBD1 for D (5 bases). Deletions cut 3 bases from V and 2 bases from J, with 14 bases between. Germline V gene lookup returns CDR1 SGHTA and CDR2 FQGNSA. CDR3 length: 15 residues. CDR3: CASSLNRPLTYEQYF. For the CDR3, the DNA is TGTGCCAGCAGCTTGAACAGGCCTCTCACCTACGAGCAGTACTTC.

The chain is built from TRBV29-1 and TRBJ2-7, with a weak D call TRBD1 (5 bases). This CDR3 region has 15 residues. Between the trimmed V and J ends, which lost 1 base and 1 base, there was a span of 14 bases. Germline V gene lookup returns CDR1 SQVTM and CDR2 ANQGSEA. The CDR3 region has the DNA TGCAGCGTTGAAGGGGAAACAGGAGAGTCCTACGAGCAGTACTTC. This gives the protein CSVEGETGESYEQYF.

V gene TRBV4-2 combines with J gene TRBJ1-4, with 9 bases that match TRBD1. J lost 4 bases, V lost 0 bases, and 6 bases had no gene match. Germline V lookup: CDR1 LGHNA, CDR2 YNFKEQ. The CDR3 length is 17 residues. For the CDR3, the DNA is TGTGCCAGCAGCCAAGAGTCCGGACAGGGGATTAATGAAAAACTGTTTTTT. It translates to CASSQESGQGINEKLFF.

V and J are TRBV4-3 and TRBJ1-2; D gene unclear. V was pared by 0 bases and J by 2 bases, with 13 bases between. The CDR3 is made up of 16 amino acids. CDR1 and CDR2 (germline): LGHNA, YSLEER. For the CDR3, the DNA is TGCGCCAGCAGCCAAGATGCGGCCCCCGCCAACTATGGCTACACCTTC. Its translation is CASSQDAAPANYGYTF.

V gene TRBV10-3 combines with J gene TRBJ2-5; D perhaps matches TRBD1 (5 bases). V gave up 8 bases and J gave up 5 bases, with 21 bases separating them. The CDR3 has 15 residues. Looked up from germline, CDR1 is ENHRY and CDR2 is SYGVKD. CDR3 sequence: CAIGDRTPIGETQYF. DNA for the CDR3: TGTGCCATCGGGGATCGGACACCCATCGGGGAGACCCAGTACTTC.

This clonotype appeared a few times. The V gene is TRBV20-1, the J gene TRBJ2-7, with 9 bases lining up with TRBD1. The germline V gene has CDR1 DFQATT and CDR2 SNEGSKA (reference sequence). This CDR3 comprises 13 residues. V lost 5 bases, J lost 2 bases, and 4 bases stayed unmatched. CDR3 residues: CSAGGQGPYEQYF. CDR3 DNA: TGCAGTGCTGGGGGACAGGGTCCCTACGAGCAGTACTTC.

The table lists this clonotype with a few counts. This chain uses TRBV5-6 with TRBJ1-5; 10 bases line up with TRBD1. Trimming took 4 bases from V and 5 from J; bases not matched to a gene: 3. Germline CDR1 reads SGHDT; CDR2 reads YYEEEE. The CDR3 runs to 14 residues. The CDR3 DNA is TGTGCCAGCAGCGACGGGACAGGGGATCAGCCCCAGCATTTT. Protein: CASSDGTGDQPQHF.

The chain joins TRBV5-5 to TRBJ2-7, with a weak D call TRBD2 (5 bases). The germline V gene has CDR1 SGHKS and CDR2 YYEKEE (reference sequence). The CDR3 length is 15 residues. Trimming cost V 3 bases and J 3 bases, with 16 bases left between them. The CDR3 spells CASSSSMAGLYEQYF. Here the CDR3 DNA reads TGTGCCAGCAGCTCCTCGATGGCAGGACTCTACGAGCAGTACTTC. Drawing the rest from reference TRBV5-5 and TRBJ2-7, the complete variable domain is DAGVTQSPTHLIKTRGQQVTLRCSPISGHKSVSWYQQVLGQGPQFIFQYYEKEERGRGNFPDRFSARQFPNYSSELNVNALLLGDSALYLCASSSSMAGLYEQYFGPGTRLTVT.

This clonotype has only a few counts. This CDR3 is CATSRDVDEQYF. The CDR3 DNA reads TGTGCCACCAGCAGAGATGTTGACGAGCAGTACTTC. The rearrangement links TRBV15 to TRBJ2-4; D is ambiguous. The J call could be wrong; TRBJ2-7 is a better fit for the DNA end. Germline lookup yields CDR1 LNHNV and CDR2 YYDKDF (reference sequence). The CDR3 extends over 12 amino acids.

The chain combines TRBV25-1 with TRBJ2-1, with D maybe TRBD2 (6 bases). Per germline, CDR1 MGHDK and CDR2 SYGVNS. V lost 4 bases, J lost 10 bases, and 11 bases lay in between. The CDR3 length is 12 residues. CDR3 sequence reads: CASSVGGWEQFF. For the CDR3, the DNA is TGTGCCAGCAGTGTGGGGGGTTGGGAGCAGTTCTTC.

The V call is TRBV27, the J call TRBJ2-1, with TRBD1 matching 9 bases. Germline CDR1 reads MNHEY; CDR2 reads SMNVEV (reference sequence). Unmatched junction bases numbered 9, after V lost 5 bases and J lost 4 bases. The CDR3 runs 16 residues. In DNA, the CDR3 is TGTGCCAGCAGTACTTCCGGGACAGGGTTGTACAATGAGCAGTTCTTC. Its translation is CASSTSGTGLYNEQFF.

V gene TRBV20-1 combines with J gene TRBJ2-1; 11 nucleotides align to TRBD2. The junction had 10 bases not matched to a gene; V was cut back by 1 base and J by 2 bases. The CDR3 sequence is 18 residues long. Germline V gene sequence: CDR1 DFQATT, CDR2 SNEGSKA (reference sequence). Here the CDR3 DNA reads TGCAGTGCTAGAGTGGGACACAAGACTAGCGGGGCCTACAATGAGCAGTTCTTC. Amino acids: CSARVGHKTSGAYNEQFF.

This chain joins TRBV6-2 or TRBV6-3 and TRBJ2-1; 8 bases map to TRBD2. The trim removed 5 bases at V and 9 bases at J, leaving 3 bases unmatched. Germline V gives CDR1 MNHEY, CDR2 SVGEGT. The CDR3 has 12 amino acids. The CDR3 DNA follows: TGTGCCAGCAGTGCACGGGGGGGTGAGCAGTTCTTC. This encodes CASSARGGEQFF.

The V call is TRBV9, the J call TRBJ1-1, with unresolved D. The CDR3 has 17 residues. V was trimmed by 0 bases and J by 1 base, leaving 16 bases between them. Looked up from germline, CDR1 is SGDLS and CDR2 is YYNGEE. CDR3 protein: CASSVAPVTVTNTEAFF. The CDR3 nucleotides are TGTGCCAGCAGCGTAGCCCCCGTGACGGTTACGAACACTGAAGCTTTCTTT.

This chain connects TRBV4-2 to TRBJ1-6; 9 bases fit TRBD1. CDR1 is LGHNA, CDR2 YNFKEQ, per germline. The V and J ends lost 1 base and 5 bases, in that order; junction bases with no gene match: 3. CDR3 length equals 16 residues. The CDR3 sequence: CASSQVGTGNNSPLHF. CDR3 bases: TGTGCCAGCAGCCAAGTAGGGACAGGGAATAATTCACCCCTCCACTTT.

This clonotype has more than one count but fewer than ten. CDR3 nucleotides: TGTGCCAGCAGTTACGGCAATCAGCCCCAGCATTTT. As protein: CASSYGNQPQHF. The chain recombines TRBV6-2 or TRBV6-3 with TRBJ1-5, with D unresolved. Germline V lookup: CDR1 MNHEY, CDR2 SVGEGT. This CDR3 has 12 residues. Trimming removed 2 bases from V and 2 bases from J, with 1 base in between.

The V and J genes are TRBV20-1 and TRBJ2-5; D ambiguous. The V gene's germline CDR1 is DFQATT and CDR2 SNEGSKA (reference sequence). V was pared by 1 base and J by 5 bases, with 11 bases between. The CDR3 has 13 residues. The CDR3 reads CSARVRSRETQYF. The DNA of the CDR3 is TGCAGTGCTAGAGTCCGCAGCCGGGAGACCCAGTACTTC.

This clonotype was seen a single time. V gene TRBV4-3 combines with J gene TRBJ1-1; unclear D gene. This CDR3 has 14 residues. The V gene's germline CDR1 is LGHNA and CDR2 YSLEER. With 0 bases removed from V and 2 bases from J, the gap between germline ends came to 7 bases. For the CDR3, the DNA is TGCGCCAGCAGCCAAGACTGGGATAACACTGAAGCTTTCTTT. Translation: CASSQDWDNTEAFF.

The chain joins TRBV5-5 to TRBJ2-2; 8 bases fit TRBD1. Germline CDR1 SGHKS, CDR2 YYEKEE (reference sequence). CDR3 length: 18 residues. Unmatched junction bases numbered 12, after V lost 0 bases and J lost 5 bases. CDR3 amino acids: CASSLGPSGTGNTGELFF. The CDR3 DNA reads TGTGCCAGCAGCTTGGGCCCGTCCGGGACAGGCAATACCGGGGAGCTGTTTTTT.

The chain carries TRBV4-3 and TRBJ2-7; the D call may be TRBD1 or TRBD2 (5 bases each). The DNA end is more similar to TRBJ2-4, so the J call may be wrong. The germline V gene has CDR1 LGHNA and CDR2 YSLEER. The CDR3 runs to 14 residues. The CDR3 spells CASSQDMGVNIQYF. The CDR3 nucleotides are TGCGCCAGCAGCCAAGATATGGGGGTAAACATTCAGTACTTC.

This chain links TRBV6-2 or TRBV6-3 with TRBJ2-7; TRBD1 matches 10 bases. Germline CDR1 and CDR2: MNHEY and SVGEGT. Trimming cost V 0 bases and J 3 bases; bases outside gene matches: 5. This CDR3 region has 16 residues. Here the CDR3 DNA reads TGTGCCAGCAGTTACTCTTCACGGGACAGGGGCTACGAGCAGTACTTC. Its protein product is CASSYSSRDRGYEQYF.

This clonotype was picked up a small number of times. The chain recombines TRBV9 with TRBJ2-1; 8 nucleotides match TRBD2. Per germline, CDR1 SGDLS and CDR2 YYNGEE. Trimming cost V 0 bases and J 4 bases; bases outside gene matches: 6. The CDR3 is 16 residues long. CDR3: CASSVGGRGAYNEQFF. For the CDR3, the DNA is TGTGCCAGCAGCGTAGGAGGGCGGGGGGCTTACAATGAGCAGTTCTTC.

V is TRBV9 and J is TRBJ1-4, with D hard to call. Trimming pared 1 base from V and 6 bases from J, leaving 4 bases between. The CDR3 has 12 residues. Germline V gene lookup returns CDR1 SGDLS and CDR2 YYNGEE. In nucleotides, the CDR3 is TGTGCCAGCAGCGTATCGGATGAAAAACTGTTTTTT. This translates into CASSVSDEKLFF.

The chain couples TRBV4-1 to TRBJ2-7; D is unresolved. Trimming removed 1 base from V and 6 bases from J, with 7 bases in between. There are 12 residues in the CDR3. CDR1 and CDR2 from the germline V gene are MGHRA and YSYEKL. This CDR3 is CASSQAGSEQYF. CDR3 bases: TGCGCCAGCAGCCAAGCGGGTTCCGAGCAGTACTTC.

In this sample, this clonotype turned up once. This rearrangement joins TRBV5-1 to TRBJ2-3, with TRBD2 identical over 12 bases. Germline CDR1 SGHRS, CDR2 YFSETQ. This CDR3 has 15 amino acids. V gave up 3 bases and J gave up 6 bases; unmatched junction bases: 5. Here the CDR3 DNA reads TGCGCCAGCAGCTCCCTAGCGGGGGGGCGGGATACGCAGTATTTT. Protein sequence: CASSSLAGGRDTQYF.